Reported below is one T cell receptor (beta chain). Its antigen remains unidentified. Sequencing used immunoSEQ multiplex PCR; TCRdb keeps in-frame clones, though not all of them. This table has about 2,200,000 clones, approximately 94% appearing once. CD45RO negativity and positive selection for CCR7 defined naive CD8 cells, a population that excluded terminally differentiated effector memory CD45RA+ cells. The data are from a study of shared clonotypes between healthy human individuals. Study outcomes and limitations: Incomplete sequencing of sorted subsets was indicated by rarefaction despite large depth.

The V end was cut by 4 bases, the J end by 2 bases, with 12 bases between. Germline loops: CDR1 MNHEY, CDR2 SVGAGI. The CDR3 spans 15 residues. Material: naive CD8+ T cells from PBMCs. The receptor was derived from a man aged 18 to 29 in good health. Some clones in this sample may be carry-over from other donors' samples. The chain has TRBV6-5 and TRBJ2-1; D is unclear. DNA for the CDR3: TGTGCCAGCAGTTCAAAGCGAGTTACCTACAATGAGCAGTTCTTC. Translated, it gives CASSSKRVTYNEQFF.